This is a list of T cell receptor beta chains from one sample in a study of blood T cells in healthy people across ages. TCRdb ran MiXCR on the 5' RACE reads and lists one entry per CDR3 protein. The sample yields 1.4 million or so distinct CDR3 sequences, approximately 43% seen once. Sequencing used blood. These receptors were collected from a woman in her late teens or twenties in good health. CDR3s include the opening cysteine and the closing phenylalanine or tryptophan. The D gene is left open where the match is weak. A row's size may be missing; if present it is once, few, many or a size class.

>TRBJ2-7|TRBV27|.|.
CASSPRGAKGPYEQYF
TGTGCCAGCAGTCCACGCGGGGCGAAGGGACCCTACGAGCAGTACTTC
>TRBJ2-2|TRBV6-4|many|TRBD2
CASSESSGSTGELFF
TGTGCCAGCAGTGAATCTAGCGGGAGCACCGGGGAGCTGTTTTTT
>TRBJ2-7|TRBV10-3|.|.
CAIRQGLGSYEQYF
TGTGCCATCAGACAGGGTCTTGGGTCCTACGAGCAGTACTTC
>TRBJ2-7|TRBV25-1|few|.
CASSASTREQYF
TGTGCCAGCAGTGCGTCTACCCGCGAGCAGTACTTC
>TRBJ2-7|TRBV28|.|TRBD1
CASRPAGGVSYEQYF
TGTGCCAGCAGGCCGGCAGGGGGAGTTAGCTACGAGCAGTACTTC
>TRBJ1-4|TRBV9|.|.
CASSVLTGLNEKMFF
TGTGCCAGCAGCGTCCTCACGGGGCTTAATGAAAAAATGTTTTTT
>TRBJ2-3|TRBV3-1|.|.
CASSQQGGLVVDTQYF
TGTGCCAGCAGCCAGCAGGGAGGCCTAGTCGTAGATACGCAGTATTTT
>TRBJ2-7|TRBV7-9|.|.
CASSLGGHLSYEQYF
TGTGCCAGCAGCTTAGGAGGACACCTCTCCTACGAGCAGTACTTC
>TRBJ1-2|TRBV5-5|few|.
CASSSNDRDYGYTF
TGTGCCAGCAGCTCAAACGACAGAGACTATGGCTACACCTTC
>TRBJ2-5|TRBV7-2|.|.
CASSRVVYQETQYF
TGTGCCAGCAGCCGCGTAGTTTACCAAGAGACCCAGTACTTC
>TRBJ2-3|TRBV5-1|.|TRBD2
CASSPAGTNTDTQYF
TGCGCCAGCAGCCCCGCCGGGACTAACACAGATACGCAGTATTTT
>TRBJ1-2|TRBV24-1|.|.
CATSDNYGYTF
TGTGCCACCAGTGATAACTATGGCTACACCTTC
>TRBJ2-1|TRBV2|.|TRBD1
CASEDRRNEQFF
TGTGCCAGTGAGGACAGGCGGAATGAGCAGTTCTTC
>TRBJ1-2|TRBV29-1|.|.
CSARDGTNGYTF
TGCAGCGCCCGGGACGGAACTAATGGCTACACCTTC
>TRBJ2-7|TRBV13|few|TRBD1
CASSPWDREIEQYF
TGTGCCAGCAGCCCCTGGGACAGGGAGATTGAGCAGTACTTC
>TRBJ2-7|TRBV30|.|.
CAWSVSGINYNEQYF
TGTGCCTGGAGTGTATCAGGGATCAACTACAATGAGCAGTACTTC
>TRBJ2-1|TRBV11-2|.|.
CASSLVARGAYNEQFF
TGTGCCAGCAGCTTAGTGGCCAGGGGGGCTTACAATGAGCAGTTCTTC
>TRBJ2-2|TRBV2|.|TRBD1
CASSSPLRTGPFTGELFF
TGTGCCAGCAGTTCTCCCCTTCGGACAGGGCCCTTCACCGGGGAGCTGTTTTTT
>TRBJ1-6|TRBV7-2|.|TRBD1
CASSSVTGAGAPLHF
TGTGCCAGCAGCTCAGTGACAGGGGCAGGGGCACCCCTCCACTTT
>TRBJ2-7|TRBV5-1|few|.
CASSWGMKISYEQYF
TGCGCCAGCAGCTGGGGGATGAAGATCTCCTACGAGCAGTACTTC
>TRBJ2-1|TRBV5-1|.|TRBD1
CASSLAILGQGPYNEQFF
TGCGCCAGCAGCTTGGCCATTCTCGGACAGGGACCCTACAATGAGCAGTTCTTC
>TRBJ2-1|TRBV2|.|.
CASSEGASSYNEQFF
TGTGCCAGCAGTGAAGGAGCTAGCTCCTACAATGAGCAGTTCTTC
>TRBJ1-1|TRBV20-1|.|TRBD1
CSARGRQGWTEAFF
TGCAGTGCTAGAGGCAGACAGGGATGGACTGAAGCTTTCTTT
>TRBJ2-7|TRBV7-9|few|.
CASSLVYSYEQYF
TGTGCCAGCAGCTTAGTTTACTCCTACGAGCAGTACTTC
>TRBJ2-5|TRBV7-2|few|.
CASSYPNTGVKKQYF
TGTGCCAGCAGCTACCCTAATACGGGGGTTAAGAAGCAGTACTTC
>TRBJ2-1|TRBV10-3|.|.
CAISESITGSIFDEQFF
TGTGCCATCAGTGAGTCGATTACAGGGAGTATTTTCGATGAGCAGTTCTTC
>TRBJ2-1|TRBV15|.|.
CATSIMTGAYNEQFF
TGTGCCACCAGCATTATGACTGGGGCCTACAATGAGCAGTTCTTC
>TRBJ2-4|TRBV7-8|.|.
CASSRPRMGTQSIQYF
TGTGCCAGCAGCCGCCCCCGGATGGGGACCCAGTCCATTCAGTACTTC
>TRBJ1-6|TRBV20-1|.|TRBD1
CSARKPTGGSPLHF
TGCAGTGCTAGAAAACCGACAGGGGGATCACCCCTCCACTTT
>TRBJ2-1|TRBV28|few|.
CASSTRVWDSSYNEQFF
TGTGCCAGCAGTACCCGGGTGTGGGACTCCTCCTACAATGAGCAGTTCTTC
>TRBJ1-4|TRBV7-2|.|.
CASSKQGGNEKLFF
TGTGCCAGCAGTAAACAGGGTGGTAATGAAAAACTGTTTTTT
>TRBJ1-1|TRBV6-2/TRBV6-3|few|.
CASNLGLNTEAFF
TGTGCCAGCAACCTGGGACTGAACACTGAAGCTTTCTTT
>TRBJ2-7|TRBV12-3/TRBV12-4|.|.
CASSTVATEQYF
TGTGCCAGCAGCACCGTCGCCACCGAGCAGTACTTC
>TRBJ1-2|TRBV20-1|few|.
CSAGRQANYGYTF
TGCAGTGCTGGTCGACAGGCTAACTATGGCTACACCTTC
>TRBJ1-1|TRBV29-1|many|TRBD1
CSVDPGGLEAFF
TGCAGCGTTGACCCAGGGGGGCTGGAAGCTTTCTTT
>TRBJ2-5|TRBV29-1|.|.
CSAEPGTARSQYF
TGCAGCGCCGAACCCGGGACGGCAAGGTCCCAGTACTTC
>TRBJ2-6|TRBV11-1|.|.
CASSLVFTDLNVLTF
TGTGCCAGCAGCTTAGTCTTTACGGACCTCAACGTCCTGACTTTC
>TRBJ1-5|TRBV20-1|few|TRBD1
CSAPRQGAINQHF
TGCAGTGCTCCGAGACAGGGGGCGATCAACCAGCATTTT
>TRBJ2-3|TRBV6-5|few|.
CASSYMWQGPRDTQYF
TGTGCCAGCAGTTACATGTGGCAGGGACCGAGGGATACGCAGTATTTT
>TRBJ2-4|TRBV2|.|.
CASSADGKNIQYF
TGTGCCAGCAGTGCCGACGGGAAAAACATTCAGTACTTC
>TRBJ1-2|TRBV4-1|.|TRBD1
CASSQGAVRGASGYTF
TGCGCCAGCAGCCAAGGAGCCGTCAGGGGGGCAAGTGGCTACACCTTC
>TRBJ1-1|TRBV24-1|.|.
CATSESGPTEAFF
TGTGCCACCAGTGAATCCGGGCCCACTGAAGCTTTCTTT
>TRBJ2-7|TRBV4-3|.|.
CASSQDRSLGGRSSYEQYF
TGCGCCAGCAGCCAAGATCGAAGTTTGGGGGGGCGAAGCTCCTACGAGCAGTACTTC
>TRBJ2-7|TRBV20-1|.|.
CSARSEFYEQYF
TGCAGTGCTAGATCAGAATTTTACGAGCAGTACTTC
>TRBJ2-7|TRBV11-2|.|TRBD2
CASSAPTSGVCEQYF
TGTGCCAGCAGCGCTCCGACTAGCGGGGTCTGCGAGCAGTACTTC
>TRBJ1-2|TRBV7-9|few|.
CASSRGGLDYGYTF
TGTGCCAGCAGCCGCGGGGGCCTGGACTATGGCTACACCTTC